What follows is one TCR beta chain and its context. The antigen is undetermined. The sample comes from a study of T cells expressing NK-cell markers. Whole-study findings and limits: Expanded clones of NKG2C+ T cells had an unclear HCMV specificity.

TCRdb re-called the 5' RACE reads; every CDR3 protein appears as one record, without DNA. This sample's clone table lists 200,000 to 300,000 distinct CDR3 sequences. The CDR3 is 17 residues long. Per the germline V gene, CDR1 is DFQATT and CDR2 is SNEGSKA (reference sequence). The clonotype comes from a woman aged 18 to 75 in good health. The sequencing input was blood T cells: a sorted CD56 or NKG2C T cell subset, CD4+ or CD8+ T cells, or bulk PBMC T cells (not recorded which). V gene TRBV20-1 combines with J gene TRBJ2-2; the D call of TRBD1 rests on TCRdb alone, since no DNA is present to check it. CDR3 in amino acids: CSAVFPSGQGITGELFF.